Below are 3 T cell receptor beta chains sequenced from a single sample in a study of cytomegalovirus exposure and HLA in healthy donors. The PCR had 60 Vbeta and 13 Jbeta primers. Libraries were prepared by immunoSEQ multiplex PCR; TCRdb keeps only in-frame clonotypes and omits some of them. This repertoire shows 150,000 to 200,000 clones, approximately 85% found once; its top ten account for under 3%. Sequencing was carried out using PBMCs. These receptors originate from a woman between 45 and 65 years old in good health and CMV-seronegative.

The rearrangement uses TRBV7-3 and TRBJ2-1; 7 bases map to TRBD2. Losses at the gene ends were 4 bases for V and 10 bases for J; bases not matched to a gene: 10. CDR3 length equals 14 residues. Germline loops: CDR1 SGHTA, CDR2 FQGTGA. CDR3 nucleotides: TGTGCCAGCAGCTCCGGTAGGGCCGGGGGGGAGCAGTTCTTC. Translation gives CASSSGRAGGEQFF.

The genes are TRBV19 and TRBJ2-1; D is possibly TRBD2 (6 bases). V lost 5 bases and J lost 4, with 9 bases in between. The CDR3 loop spans 13 amino acids. Germline CDR1 reads LNHDA; CDR2 reads SQIVND (reference sequence). The CDR3 coding sequence is TGTGCCAGTAGTTTCCGGGAGTACAATGAGCAGTTCTTC. This translates into CASSFREYNEQFF. Complete variable domain (other parts from reference TRBV19 and TRBJ2-1): DGGITQSPKYLFRKEGQNVTLSCEQNLNHDAMYWYRQDPGQGLRLIYYSQIVNDFQKGDIAEGYSVSREKKESFPLTVTSAQKNPTAFYLCASSFREYNEQFFGPGTRLTVL.

This clone appeared a single time. The chain carries TRBV27 and TRBJ2-7; TRBD1 matches at 8 bases. Germline V gives CDR1 MNHEY, CDR2 SMNVEV (reference sequence). CDR3 length: 14 residues. V dropped 3 bases and J dropped 3; count of bases not matched to a gene: 4. Here the CDR3 reads CASSLRDRIYEQYF. For the CDR3, the DNA is TGTGCCAGCAGTTTGAGGGACAGGATCTACGAGCAGTACTTC.